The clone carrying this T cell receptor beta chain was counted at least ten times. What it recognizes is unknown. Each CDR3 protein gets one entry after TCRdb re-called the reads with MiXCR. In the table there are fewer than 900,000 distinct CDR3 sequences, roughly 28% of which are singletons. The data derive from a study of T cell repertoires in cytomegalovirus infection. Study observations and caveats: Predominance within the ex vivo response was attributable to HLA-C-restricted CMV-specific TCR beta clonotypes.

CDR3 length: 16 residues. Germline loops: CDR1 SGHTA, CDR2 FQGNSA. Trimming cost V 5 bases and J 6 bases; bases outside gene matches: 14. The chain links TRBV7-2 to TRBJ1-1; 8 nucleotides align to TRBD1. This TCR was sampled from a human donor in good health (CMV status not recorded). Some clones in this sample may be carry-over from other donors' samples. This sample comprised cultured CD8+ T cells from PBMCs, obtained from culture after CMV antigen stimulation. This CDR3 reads CASSPIWTGNGPEAFF. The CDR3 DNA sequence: TGTGCCAGCAGCCCTATTTGGACAGGGAACGGGCCTGAAGCTTTCTTT.